The present TCR beta chain was sequenced within a study of T cells and Merkel cell carcinoma outcomes. Germline V lookup: CDR1 SGHNT, CDR2 YYREEE (reference sequence). Trimming took 4 bases from V and 2 from J, leaving 10 bases between them. This CDR3 spans 14 amino acids. Study observations and caveats: Reportedly, T-cell repertoire with density predicts Merkel cell carcinoma outcomes.

The data were produced by immunoSEQ multiplex PCR, yet TCRdb's version contains in-frame clones alone and is incomplete. The sample gives under 20,000 clones, approximately 87% of which show up once; about 7.9% is in the top ten. Of note for this clone: Its antigen is not identified. Other DNA sequences from this sample encode an identical CDR3 as well.

This TCR was recovered from a human donor with Merkel cell carcinoma. The source material was tumor tissue from Merkel cell carcinoma. The chain has TRBV5-4 and TRBJ1-3; possible D gene TRBD1, 6 bases. The CDR3 loop is CASSETGTGNTIYF. In DNA form, the CDR3 reads TGTGCCAGCAGCGAGACAGGAACTGGAAACACCATATATTTT.